This entry concerns a single T cell receptor (beta chain). No antigen is known for it. Libraries were prepared by immunoSEQ multiplex PCR; TCRdb keeps only in-frame clonotypes and omits some of them. The table includes roughly 200,000 clones, about 81% detected once. V lost 1 base and J lost 1; bases outside the gene matches: 0. CDR1 and CDR2 from the germline V gene are SGHRS and YFSETQ. The CDR3 consists of 14 residues. This sample was included in a study of cytomegalovirus exposure and HLA in healthy donors. Broader study findings: Subsequent analysis revealed that first-cohort TCR clusters tended to co-occur in the 95 to 150 validation repertoires. As confirmed in vitro, three CMV-associated chains were specific for CMV antigens. Among TCR beta chains, those listed as cytomegalovirus-associated numbered under 200.

What was sequenced was PBMCs. This receptor was identified in a young woman in good health and CMV-seronegative. V and J are TRBV5-1 and TRBJ2-5; TRBD2 aligns across 8 bases. The CDR3: CASSLSGGQETQYF. In nucleotides, the CDR3 is TGCGCCAGCAGCTTGAGCGGGGGCCAAGAGACCCAGTACTTC. Full variable domain (remainder filled in from reference TRBV5-1 and TRBJ2-5): KAGVTQTPRYLIKTRGQQVTLSCSPISGHRSVSWYQQTPGQGLQFLFEYFSETQRNKGNFPGRFSGRQFSNSRSEMNVSTLELGDSALYLCASSLSGGQETQYFGPGTRLLVL.